This T cell receptor (beta chain) is from a study of CD8 T cells in Susac syndrome. The CDR3 spans 16 residues. V was trimmed by 5 bases and J by 2 bases, leaving 16 bases between them. Germline values: CDR1 MNHNS, CDR2 SASEGT. Random-hexamer reverse transcription was applied to roughly 0.5 to 1 ug RNA. TCRdb called the immunoSEQ multiplex PCR reads again in MiXCR, with one record for every CDR3 protein. The repertoire consists of a few hundred thousand distinct CDR3 sequences, with around 92% occurring once and the leading ten covering over 0.05%. The TCR sequence derives from a human donor with multiple sclerosis. Sample: CD4+ T cells from PBMCs. This chain joins TRBV6-1 and TRBJ1-5; tentative D call: TRBD1 (5 bases). CDR3 DNA: TGTGCCAGCAGTCAGCGGGGCCGGGGAGGCAATCAGCCCCAGCATTTT. Translation gives CASSQRGRGGNQPQHF.